Below, 22 T cell receptor beta chains from the same sample are listed, as sequenced in a study of tumor-infiltrating lymphocytes in primary liver carcinoma. The approximately 17-32 mg bulk tissue piece was not sorted before simultaneous RNA and DNA extraction. A primer in the constant region served to generate TCR beta cDNA from 450 to 650 ng of total RNA. Construction of TCR beta libraries relied on three successive nested multiplex PCR rounds employing slightly modified ARM-PCR. Primers for the first two PCR rounds were TRBV1-TRBV30 forward primers and a C-beta reverse primer (about 11 cycles per round). Using its own MiXCR run on the multiplex PCR reads, TCRdb lists one record per CDR3 protein. The sample lists 50,000 to 70,000 distinct CDR3 sequences, 70% to 85% occurring once. Sequencing used liver tumor tissue from sampling region 2. Subset denoted: tumor region T2, inferior pole. These receptors were taken from a man aged 40-55 years with primary liver carcinoma and hepatitis B virus infection.

This clonotype was recorded only once. A junction boundary mismatches the germline segment, possibly from a read error. This sequence joins TRBV6-5 and TRBJ2-2, with D maybe TRBD1 (5 bases). Germline assignment: CDR1 MNHEY and CDR2 SVGAGI. This CDR3 has 14 amino acids. The CDR3 DNA follows: TGTGCCAGTAGTTACTCGAGGAAACAGGAGAAGCTGTTTTTT. Translated, it gives CASSYSRKQEKLFF.

This clonotype was observed at least ten times. The chain is built from TRBV5-1 and TRBJ2-3, with a weak D call TRBD2 (5 bases). The germline V and J ends were trimmed by 1 base and 1 base, with 10 bases remaining between them. The CDR3 runs 15 residues. CDR1 is SGHRS, CDR2 YFSETQ, per germline. CDR3 residues: CASSLYRGGTDTQYF. The CDR3 DNA sequence: TGCGCCAGCAGCTTGTATCGGGGAGGCACAGATACGCAGTATTTT.

The CDR3 loop reads CASSPFGSSAVSYNEQFF. As DNA, the CDR3 is TGTGCCAGCAGCCCGTTTGGAAGCTCAGCGGTCTCATACAATGAGCAGTTCTTC. The gene calls are TRBV7-8 and TRBJ2-1, with a weak D call TRBD2 (5 bases). CDR3 length: 18 residues. Germline V gene sequence: CDR1 SGHVS, CDR2 FQNEAQ. The ends were cut back, 5 bases at V and 4 bases at J, with 24 bases in the middle.

Details on this clonotype: The junction does not match germline at one end; this may be a read error. The CDR3 DNA reads TGTGCCAGCAGCTGTACTGCAGATTCGCAGTATTTT. It specifies CASSCTADSQYF. The rearrangement links TRBV6-1 to TRBJ2-3; D gene uncertain. Germline loops: CDR1 MNHNS, CDR2 SASEGT. The CDR3 is made up of 12 amino acids.

Details on this clonotype: A read error may account for a junction end that differs from germline. This chain uses TRBV6-2 or TRBV6-3 with TRBJ1-1, with no clear D. Germline V gives CDR1 MNHEY, CDR2 SVGEGT. CDR3 size: 12 residues. The CDR3, as DNA: TGTGCCAGCAGTTTCATTAACACTGAATCTTTCTTT. Protein product: CASSFINTESFF.

This chain links TRBV12-3 or TRBV12-4 with TRBJ2-2; D possibly corresponds to TRBD1 (5 bases). The CDR3 consists of 12 residues. Between the trimmed V and J ends, which lost 1 base and 11 bases, there was a span of 8 bases. This chain's CDR3 is CASSLGQFELFF. In nucleotides, the CDR3 is TGTGCCAGCAGTTTAGGACAGTTTGAGCTGTTTTTT.

Only one count was recorded for this clonotype. Being one base from a much bigger clone, this may be a read error. The gene calls are TRBV5-1 and TRBJ2-1, with D possibly TRBD2 on 6 matching bases. Per the germline V gene, CDR1 is SGHRS and CDR2 is YFSETQ. V lost 2 bases to trimming and J lost 8 bases, with 8 bases between them. This CDR3 contains 12 residues. The chain's CDR3 is CASSLAGHEQFF. In nucleotides, the CDR3 is TGCGCCAGCAGCTTAGCGGGCCATGAGCAGTTCTTC.

This clonotype has only a few counts. This chain connects TRBV12-3 or TRBV12-4 to TRBJ1-5, with a weak D call TRBD1 (5 bases). The length of the CDR3 is 15 residues. The ends were cut back, 7 bases at V and 4 bases at J, with 17 bases in the middle. In DNA form, the CDR3 reads TGTGCCAGCACGCGGGGCACGGAAATAAATCAGCCCCAGCATTTT. It translates to CASTRGTEINQPQHF.

The chain uses TRBV11-2 and TRBJ2-1, with D possibly TRBD1 on 8 matching bases. Trimming cost V 2 bases and J 16 bases, with 24 bases left between them. The CDR3 loop spans 15 amino acids. Germline lookup yields CDR1 SGHAT and CDR2 FQNNGV. This chain's CDR3 is CASSLNAGVDRESFF. In DNA form, the CDR3 reads TGTGCCAGCAGCTTAAATGCGGGAGTGGACAGGGAGTCATTCTTC.

Details on this clonotype: One junction end disagrees with the germline gene, perhaps due to a read error. The chain combines TRBV11-2 with TRBJ2-5; 7 nucleotides agree with TRBD2. Germline V CDR1 and CDR2: SGHAT, FQNNGV. The CDR3 covers 16 residues. CDR3 sequence reads: CVSSQTHDGGRETQYF. The CDR3 bases are TGTGTCAGCAGCCAAACTCATGACGGGGGGAGAGAGACCCAGTACTTC.

As concerns this clonotype: The junction does not match germline at one end; this may be a read error. V and J are TRBV6-1 and TRBJ1-2; 9 bases are shared with TRBD1. From germline, CDR1 is MNHNS and CDR2 SASEGT. CDR3 length: 16 residues. CDR3 nucleotides: TGTGTCAGCATCGAGGCCGCTCGGACAGGGGCCCATGGCTACACATTC. It translates to CVSIEAARTGAHGYTF.

As regards this clonotype: This CDR3 fails to terminate in the conserved phenylalanine or tryptophan, so it likely reflects a read error. This chain uses TRBV29-1 with TRBJ2-1; D is perhaps TRBD1 (6 bases). The germline V gene has CDR1 SQVTM and CDR2 ANQGSEA. The CDR3 is 12 amino acids. V lost 7 bases to trimming and J lost 6 bases, with 13 bases between them. The CDR3 is CSARRGGNEQFL. DNA of the CDR3: TGCAGCGCCCGGAGAGGGGGCAATGAGCAGTTCCTC.

In the case of this clonotype: Compared with germline, one end of the junction differs, possibly owing to a read error. The chain combines TRBV7-8 with TRBJ2-2, with 11 bases identical to TRBD2. The CDR3 is 17 residues long. The V gene's germline CDR1 is SGHVS and CDR2 FQNEAQ. The CDR3 sequence: CASSFLTSGANIGELFF. The CDR3 DNA sequence: TGTGCCAGCAGCTTCCTGACTAGCGGGGCGAACATCGGGGAGTTGTTTTTT.

In its sample, this clonotype was seen once. At one boundary the junction diverges from the germline segment, which might be a read error. The chain uses TRBV29-1 and TRBJ2-3; 8 positions agree with TRBD2. Germline V gives CDR1 SQVTM, CDR2 ANQGSEA. This CDR3 comprises 16 residues. In nucleotides, the CDR3 is TGCAGGGTTGTGACTTCCTCTAGCGGGTGGGCCGTTACGCAGTATTTT. It encodes CRVVTSSSGWAVTQYF.

V and J are TRBV12-3 or TRBV12-4 and TRBJ2-2; D is undetermined. The CDR3 extends over 12 amino acids. The V end was cut by 11 bases, the J end by 7 bases, with 14 bases between. Here the CDR3 reads CAGNPRNGELFF. The CDR3 nucleotides read TGTGCCGGCAATCCGCGGAACGGGGAGCTGTTTTTT.

Regarding this clonotype: An end of the junction differs from the germline gene, which may be a read error. The chain employs TRBV28 and TRBJ2-7, with a possible D match to TRBD1 (5 bases). The length of the CDR3 is 16 residues. Looked up from germline, CDR1 is MDHEN and CDR2 is SYDVKM. The CDR3 DNA is TGTGCCATCAGTTTACCTAACTCAGGGTCCCCCTACGAGCAGTACTTC. As protein: CAISLPNSGSPYEQYF.

About this clonotype: The final CDR3 position lacks the conserved phenylalanine or tryptophan, pointing to a likely read error. V and J are TRBV2 and TRBJ2-1; D ambiguous. The CDR3 has 15 amino acids. Germline CDR1 is SNHLY and CDR2 is FYNNEI. V was trimmed by 3 bases and J by 0 bases, leaving 9 bases between them. CDR3 DNA: TGTGCCAGCAGTGATCATGCAAGCTCCTACAATGAGCAGTTCGTC. The encoded protein is CASSDHASSYNEQFV.

Points on this clonotype: Just one base apart from a much larger clone, this may be a read error. The chain combines TRBV5-1 with TRBJ1-6; D possibly corresponds to TRBD1 (6 bases). CDR1 is SGHRS and CDR2 is YFSETQ in the germline V gene. The CDR3 covers 13 residues. CDR3 coding DNA: TGCGCCAGCAGCTTGCAGGGGTTATCACTCCTCCACTTT. This codes for CASSLQGLSLLHF.

Concerning this clonotype: The germline gene is not matched at one end of the junction; a read error may be the cause. The chain is built from TRBV6-1 and TRBJ1-3; tentatively, D is TRBD1 (5 bases). CDR3 size: 15 residues. Germline CDR1 MNHNS, CDR2 SASEGT. CDR3 protein: CTSSGQVHSGNTIYF. The DNA of the CDR3 is TGTACCAGCAGTGGACAAGTGCATTCTGGAAACACCATATACTTT.

The chain carries TRBV4-1 and TRBJ1-6; weak D call: TRBD1 (6 bases). The CDR3 is 16 amino acids. Germline CDR1 and CDR2: MGHRA and YSYEKL. The V and J ends lost 10 bases and 8 bases respectively, with 24 bases between them. The CDR3 nucleotides read TGCGCCAACACCCACCACCTACAGGGAGCGGATTCACCCCTCCACTTT. The encoded protein is CANTHHLQGADSPLHF.

Concerning this clonotype: Germline is not matched at one junction end, which may reflect a read error. V gene TRBV7-9 combines with J gene TRBJ2-1, with D possibly being TRBD1 (6 bases). The CDR3 loop spans 17 amino acids. Germline V CDR1 and CDR2: SEHNR, FQNEAQ (reference sequence). CDR3 DNA sequence: TGTGCCAGCAGCTTACCGTATCAGGGGCCTAAAACAAGTGAGCAATTCTTC. It yields the protein CASSLPYQGPKTSEQFF.

As to this clonotype: Compared with germline, one end of the junction differs, possibly owing to a read error. The chain joins TRBV11-2 to TRBJ2-1; 12 bases are shared with TRBD2. Germline values: CDR1 SGHAT, CDR2 FQNNGV. The CDR3 sequence is 16 residues long. The CDR3 region has the DNA TGTGCCAGCAGCTTTCGACTAGCGGGAGATTTCAATGATCAGTTCTTC. Translating it yields CASSFRLAGDFNDQFF.